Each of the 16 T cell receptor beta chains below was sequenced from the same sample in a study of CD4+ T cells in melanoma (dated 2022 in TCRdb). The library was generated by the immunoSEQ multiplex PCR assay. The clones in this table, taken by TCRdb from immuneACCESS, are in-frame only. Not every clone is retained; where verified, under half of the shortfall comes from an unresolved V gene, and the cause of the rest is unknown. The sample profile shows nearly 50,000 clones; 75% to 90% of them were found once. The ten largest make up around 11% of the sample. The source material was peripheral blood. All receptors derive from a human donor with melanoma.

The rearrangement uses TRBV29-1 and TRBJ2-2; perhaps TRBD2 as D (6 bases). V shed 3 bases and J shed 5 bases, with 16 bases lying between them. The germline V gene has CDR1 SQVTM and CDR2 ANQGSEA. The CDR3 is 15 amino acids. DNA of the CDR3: TGCAGCGTTGATCCTTCGGGGGTAGGGACCGGGGAGCTGTTTTTT. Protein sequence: CSVDPSGVGTGELFF.

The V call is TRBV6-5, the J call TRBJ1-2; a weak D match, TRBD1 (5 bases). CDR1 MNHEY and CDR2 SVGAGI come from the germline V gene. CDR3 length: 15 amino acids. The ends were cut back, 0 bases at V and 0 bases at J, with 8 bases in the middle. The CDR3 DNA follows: TGTGCCAGCAGTTACTCGGGGACCCCTAACTATGGCTACACCTTC. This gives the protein CASSYSGTPNYGYTF.

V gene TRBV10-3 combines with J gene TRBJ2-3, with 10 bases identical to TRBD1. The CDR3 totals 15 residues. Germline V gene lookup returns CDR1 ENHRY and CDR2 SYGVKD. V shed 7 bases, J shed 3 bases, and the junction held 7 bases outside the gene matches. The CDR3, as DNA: TGTGCCATCACCGATCCGGGACAGGGGACAGATACGCAGTATTTT. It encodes CAITDPGQGTDTQYF.

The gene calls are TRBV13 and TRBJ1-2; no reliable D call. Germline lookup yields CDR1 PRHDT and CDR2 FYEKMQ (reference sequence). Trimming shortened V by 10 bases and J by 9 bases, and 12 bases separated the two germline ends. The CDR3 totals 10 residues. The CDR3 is CAITIDSYTF. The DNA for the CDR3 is TGTGCCATCACAATCGATAGCTACACCTTC.

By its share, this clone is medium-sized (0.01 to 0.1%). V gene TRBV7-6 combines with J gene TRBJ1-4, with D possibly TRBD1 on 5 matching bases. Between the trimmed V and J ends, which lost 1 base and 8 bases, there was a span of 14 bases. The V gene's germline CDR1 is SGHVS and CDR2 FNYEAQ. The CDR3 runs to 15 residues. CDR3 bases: TGTGCCAGCAGCTTAGGCGGGAGGGGAATGGAAAAACTGTTTTTT. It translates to CASSLGGRGMEKLFF.

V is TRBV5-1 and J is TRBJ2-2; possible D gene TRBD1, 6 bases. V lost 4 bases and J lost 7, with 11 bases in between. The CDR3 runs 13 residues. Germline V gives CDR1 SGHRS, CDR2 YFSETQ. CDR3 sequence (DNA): TGCGCCAGCAGCCTGGGACACAACGGGGAGCTGTTTTTT. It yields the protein CASSLGHNGELFF.

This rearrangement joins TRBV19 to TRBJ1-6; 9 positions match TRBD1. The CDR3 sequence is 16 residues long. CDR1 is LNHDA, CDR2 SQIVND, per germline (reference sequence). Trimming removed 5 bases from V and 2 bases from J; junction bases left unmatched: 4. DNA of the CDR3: TGTGCCAGTAGTGGAACAGGGGGCACCTATAATTCACCCCTCCACTTT. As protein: CASSGTGGTYNSPLHF.

DNA of the CDR3: TGTGCCAGCAGCCCCCAGGGGGGGATCGATAAAAAACTGTTTTTT. Residues: CASSPQGGIDKKLFF. The rearrangement uses TRBV7-6 and TRBJ1-4, with 7 bases lining up with TRBD1. This CDR3 has 15 residues. The junction had 12 bases not matched to a gene; V was cut back by 5 bases and J by 9 bases. The germline CDR1 and CDR2 sequences are SGHVS and FNYEAQ.

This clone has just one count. CDR3 sequence: CAWSLGTADADTQYF. DNA for the CDR3: TGTGCCTGGAGCCTCGGGACAGCCGATGCAGATACGCAGTATTTT. The chain has TRBV30 and TRBJ2-3; 7 bases are shared with TRBD1. V dropped 3 bases and J dropped 4; count of bases not matched to a gene: 10. The CDR3 is made up of 15 amino acids. Germline values: CDR1 GTSNPN, CDR2 SVGIG (reference sequence).

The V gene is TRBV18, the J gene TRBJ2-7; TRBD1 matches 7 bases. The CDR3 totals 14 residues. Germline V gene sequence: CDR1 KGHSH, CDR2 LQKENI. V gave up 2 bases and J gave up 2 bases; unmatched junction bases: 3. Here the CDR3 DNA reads TGTGCCAGCTCACCAAGACAGGGTGCCTACGAGCAGTACTTC. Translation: CASSPRQGAYEQYF.

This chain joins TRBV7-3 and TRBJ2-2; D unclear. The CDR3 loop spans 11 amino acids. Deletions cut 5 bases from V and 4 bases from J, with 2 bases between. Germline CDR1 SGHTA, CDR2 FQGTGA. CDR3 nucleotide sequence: TGTGCCAGCAGCATCACCGGGGAGCTGTTTTTT. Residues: CASSITGELFF.

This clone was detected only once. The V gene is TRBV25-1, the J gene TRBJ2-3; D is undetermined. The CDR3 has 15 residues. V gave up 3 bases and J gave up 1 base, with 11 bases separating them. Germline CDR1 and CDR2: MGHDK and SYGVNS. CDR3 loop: CASSELRTGTDTQYF. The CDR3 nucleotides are TGTGCCAGCAGTGAGCTCCGGACGGGCACAGATACGCAGTATTTT. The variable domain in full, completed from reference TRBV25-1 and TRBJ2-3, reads EADIYQTPRYLVIGTGKKITLECSQTMGHDKMYWYQQDPGMELHLIHYSYGVNSTEKGDLSSESTVSRIRTEHFPLTLESARPSHTSQYLCASSELRTGTDTQYFGPGTRLTVL.

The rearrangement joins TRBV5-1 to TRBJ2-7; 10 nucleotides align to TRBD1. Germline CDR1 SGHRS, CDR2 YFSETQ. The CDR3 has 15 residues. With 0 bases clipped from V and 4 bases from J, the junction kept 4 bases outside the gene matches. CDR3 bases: TGCGCCAGCAGCTTGGGGGGACAGGGGTTGTACGAGCAGTACTTC. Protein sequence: CASSLGGQGLYEQYF. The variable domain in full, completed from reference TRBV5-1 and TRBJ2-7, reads KAGVTQTPRYLIKTRGQQVTLSCSPISGHRSVSWYQQTPGQGLQFLFEYFSETQRNKGNFPGRFSGRQFSNSRSEMNVSTLELGDSALYLCASSLGGQGLYEQYFGPGTRLTVT.

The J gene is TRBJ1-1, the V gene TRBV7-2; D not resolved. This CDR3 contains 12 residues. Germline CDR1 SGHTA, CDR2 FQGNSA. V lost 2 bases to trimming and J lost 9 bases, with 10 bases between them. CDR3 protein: CASSLLQTKAFF. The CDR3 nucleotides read TGTGCCAGCAGCTTACTCCAGACCAAAGCTTTCTTT.

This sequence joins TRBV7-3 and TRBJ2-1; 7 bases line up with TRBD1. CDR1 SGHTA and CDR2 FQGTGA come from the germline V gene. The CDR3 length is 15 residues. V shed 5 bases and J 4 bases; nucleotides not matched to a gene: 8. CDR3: CASSRDRVGYNEQFF. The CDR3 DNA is TGTGCCAGCAGCCGAGACAGGGTGGGTTACAATGAGCAGTTCTTC.

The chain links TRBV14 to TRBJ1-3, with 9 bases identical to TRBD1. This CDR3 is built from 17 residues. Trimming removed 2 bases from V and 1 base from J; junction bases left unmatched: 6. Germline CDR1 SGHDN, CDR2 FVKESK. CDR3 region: CASSQTGGAWSGNTIYF. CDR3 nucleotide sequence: TGTGCCAGCAGCCAAACAGGGGGCGCGTGGTCTGGAAACACCATATATTTT.